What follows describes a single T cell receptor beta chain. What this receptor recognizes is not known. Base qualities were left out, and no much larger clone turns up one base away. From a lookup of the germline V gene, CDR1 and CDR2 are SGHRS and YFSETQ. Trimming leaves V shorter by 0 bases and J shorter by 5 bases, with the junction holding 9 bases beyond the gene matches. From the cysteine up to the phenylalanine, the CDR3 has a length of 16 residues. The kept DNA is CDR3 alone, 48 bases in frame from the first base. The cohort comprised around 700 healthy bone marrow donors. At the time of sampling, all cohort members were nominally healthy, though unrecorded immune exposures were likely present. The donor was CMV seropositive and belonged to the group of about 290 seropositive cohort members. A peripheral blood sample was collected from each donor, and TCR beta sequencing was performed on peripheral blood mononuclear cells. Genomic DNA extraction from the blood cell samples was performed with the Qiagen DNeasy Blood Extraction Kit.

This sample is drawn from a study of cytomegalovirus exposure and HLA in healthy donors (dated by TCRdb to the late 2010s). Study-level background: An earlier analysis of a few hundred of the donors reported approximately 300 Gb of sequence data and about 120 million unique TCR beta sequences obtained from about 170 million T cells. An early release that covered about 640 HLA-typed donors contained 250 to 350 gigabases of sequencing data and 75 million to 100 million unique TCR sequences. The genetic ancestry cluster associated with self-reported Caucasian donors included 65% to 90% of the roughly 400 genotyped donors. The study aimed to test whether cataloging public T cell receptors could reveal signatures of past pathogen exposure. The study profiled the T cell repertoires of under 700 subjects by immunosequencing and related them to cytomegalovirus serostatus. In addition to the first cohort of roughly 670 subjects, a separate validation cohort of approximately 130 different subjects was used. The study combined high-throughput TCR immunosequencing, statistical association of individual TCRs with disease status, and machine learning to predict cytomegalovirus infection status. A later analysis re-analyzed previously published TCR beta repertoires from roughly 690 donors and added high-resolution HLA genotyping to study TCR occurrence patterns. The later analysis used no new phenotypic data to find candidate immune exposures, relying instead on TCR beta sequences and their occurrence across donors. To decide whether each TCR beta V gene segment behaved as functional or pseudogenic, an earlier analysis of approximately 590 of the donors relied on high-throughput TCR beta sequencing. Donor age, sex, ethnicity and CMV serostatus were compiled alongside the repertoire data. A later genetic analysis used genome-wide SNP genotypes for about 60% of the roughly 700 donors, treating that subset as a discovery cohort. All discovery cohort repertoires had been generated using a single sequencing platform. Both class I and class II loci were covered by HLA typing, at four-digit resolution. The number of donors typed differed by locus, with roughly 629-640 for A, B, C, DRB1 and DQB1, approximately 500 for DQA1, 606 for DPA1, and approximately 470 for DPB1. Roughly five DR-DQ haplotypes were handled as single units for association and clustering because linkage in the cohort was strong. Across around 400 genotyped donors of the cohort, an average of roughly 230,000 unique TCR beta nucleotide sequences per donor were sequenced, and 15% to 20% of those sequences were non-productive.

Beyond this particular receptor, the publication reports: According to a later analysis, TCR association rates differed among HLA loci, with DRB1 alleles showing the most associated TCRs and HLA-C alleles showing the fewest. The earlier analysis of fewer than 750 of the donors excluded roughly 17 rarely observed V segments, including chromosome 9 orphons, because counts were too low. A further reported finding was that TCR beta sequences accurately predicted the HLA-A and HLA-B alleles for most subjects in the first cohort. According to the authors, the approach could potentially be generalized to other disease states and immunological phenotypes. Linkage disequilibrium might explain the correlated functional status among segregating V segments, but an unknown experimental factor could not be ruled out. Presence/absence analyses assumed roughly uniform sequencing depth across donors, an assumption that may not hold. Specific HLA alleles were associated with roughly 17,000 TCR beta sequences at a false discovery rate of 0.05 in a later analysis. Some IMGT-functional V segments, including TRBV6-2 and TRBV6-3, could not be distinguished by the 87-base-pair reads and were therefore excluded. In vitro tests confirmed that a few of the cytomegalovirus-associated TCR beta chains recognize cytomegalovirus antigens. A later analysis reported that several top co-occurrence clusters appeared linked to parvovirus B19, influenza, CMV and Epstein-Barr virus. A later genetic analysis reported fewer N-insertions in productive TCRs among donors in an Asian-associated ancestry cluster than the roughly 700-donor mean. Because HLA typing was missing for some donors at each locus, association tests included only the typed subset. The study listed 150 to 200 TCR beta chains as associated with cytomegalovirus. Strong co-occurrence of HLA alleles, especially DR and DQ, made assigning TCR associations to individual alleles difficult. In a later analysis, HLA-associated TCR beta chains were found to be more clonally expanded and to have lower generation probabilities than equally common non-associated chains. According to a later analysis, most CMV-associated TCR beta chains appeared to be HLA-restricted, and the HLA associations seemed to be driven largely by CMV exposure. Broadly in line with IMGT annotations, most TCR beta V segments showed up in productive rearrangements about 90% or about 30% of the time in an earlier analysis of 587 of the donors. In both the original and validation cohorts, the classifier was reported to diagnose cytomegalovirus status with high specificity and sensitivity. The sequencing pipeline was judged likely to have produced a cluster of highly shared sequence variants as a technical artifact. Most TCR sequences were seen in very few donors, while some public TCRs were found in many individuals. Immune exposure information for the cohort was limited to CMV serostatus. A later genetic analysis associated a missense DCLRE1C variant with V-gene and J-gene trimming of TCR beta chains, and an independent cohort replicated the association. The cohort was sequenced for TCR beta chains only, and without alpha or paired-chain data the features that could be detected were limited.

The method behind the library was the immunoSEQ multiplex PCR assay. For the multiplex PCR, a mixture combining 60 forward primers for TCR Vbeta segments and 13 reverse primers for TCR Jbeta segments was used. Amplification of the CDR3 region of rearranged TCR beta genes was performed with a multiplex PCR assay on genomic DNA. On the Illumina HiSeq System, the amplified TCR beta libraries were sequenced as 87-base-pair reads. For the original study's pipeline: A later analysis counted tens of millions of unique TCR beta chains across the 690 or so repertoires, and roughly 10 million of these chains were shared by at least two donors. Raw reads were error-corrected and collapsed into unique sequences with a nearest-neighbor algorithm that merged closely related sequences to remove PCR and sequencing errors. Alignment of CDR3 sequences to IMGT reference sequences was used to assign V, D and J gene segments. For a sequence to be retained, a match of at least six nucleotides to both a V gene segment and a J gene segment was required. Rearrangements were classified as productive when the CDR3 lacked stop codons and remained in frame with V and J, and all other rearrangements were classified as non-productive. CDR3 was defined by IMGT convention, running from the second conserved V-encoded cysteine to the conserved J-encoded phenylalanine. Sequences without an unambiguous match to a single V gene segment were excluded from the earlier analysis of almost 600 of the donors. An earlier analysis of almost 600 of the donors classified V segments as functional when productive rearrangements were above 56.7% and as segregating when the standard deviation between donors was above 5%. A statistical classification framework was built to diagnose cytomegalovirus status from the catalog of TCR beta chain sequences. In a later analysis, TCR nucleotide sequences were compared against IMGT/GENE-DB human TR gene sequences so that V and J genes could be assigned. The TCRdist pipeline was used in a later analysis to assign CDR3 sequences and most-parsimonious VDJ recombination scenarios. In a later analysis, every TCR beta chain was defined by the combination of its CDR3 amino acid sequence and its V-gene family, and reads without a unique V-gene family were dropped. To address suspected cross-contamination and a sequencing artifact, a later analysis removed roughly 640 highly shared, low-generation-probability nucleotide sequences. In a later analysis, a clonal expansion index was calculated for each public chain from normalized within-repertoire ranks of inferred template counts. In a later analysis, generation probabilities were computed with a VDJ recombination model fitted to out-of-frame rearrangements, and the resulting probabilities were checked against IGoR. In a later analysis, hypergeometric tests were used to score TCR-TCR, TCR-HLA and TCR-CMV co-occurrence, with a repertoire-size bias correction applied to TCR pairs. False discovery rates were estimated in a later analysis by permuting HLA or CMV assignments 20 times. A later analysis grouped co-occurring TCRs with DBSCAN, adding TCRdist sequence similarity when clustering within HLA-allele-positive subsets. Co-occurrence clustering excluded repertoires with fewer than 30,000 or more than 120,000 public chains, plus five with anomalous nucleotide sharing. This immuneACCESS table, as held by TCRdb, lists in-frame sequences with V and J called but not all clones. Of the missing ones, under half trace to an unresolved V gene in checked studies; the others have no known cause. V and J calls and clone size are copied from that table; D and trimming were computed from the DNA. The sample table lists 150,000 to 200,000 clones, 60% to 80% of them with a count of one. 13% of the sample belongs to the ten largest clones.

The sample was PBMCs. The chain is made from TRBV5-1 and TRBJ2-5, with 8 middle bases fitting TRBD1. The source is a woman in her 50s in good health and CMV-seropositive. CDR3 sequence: CASSLGTGPRGETQYF. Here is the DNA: TGCGCCAGCAGCTTGGGGACAGGGCCTCGAGGGGAGACCCAGTACTTC.